These 5 T cell receptor beta chains share one sample of origin, sequenced in a study of blood T cell repertoires in COVID-19. Data came from immunoSEQ multiplex PCR; TCRdb stores just in-frame clones and leaves some out. Of about 120,000 clones listed, just over 70% are singletons. What was sequenced was peripheral blood. All receptors come from a human donor with acute or convalescent COVID-19. The donor label of this sample is uncertain.

CDR3: CASSLLRQQTDTQYF. DNA of the CDR3: TGTGCCAGCAGCTTACTCAGACAGCAAACAGATACGCAGTATTTT. V is TRBV7-9 and J is TRBJ2-3; D perhaps matches TRBD1 (5 bases). The germline gives CDR1 SEHNR, CDR2 FQNEAQ (reference sequence). This CDR3 has 15 residues. V was trimmed by 2 bases and J by 3 bases, leaving 12 bases between them.

The chain carries TRBV2 and TRBJ1-4; D perhaps matches TRBD1 (6 bases). The CDR3 extends over 14 amino acids. The V gene's germline CDR1 is SNHLY and CDR2 FYNNEI. The ends were cut back, 3 bases at V and 5 bases at J, with 10 bases in the middle. The CDR3 here is CASSENRANEKLFF. CDR3 coding DNA: TGTGCCAGCAGTGAGAACAGGGCAAATGAAAAACTGTTTTTT.

This clone was detected only once. The CDR3 sequence is CASSPQAGTGYGYTF. CDR3 nucleotides: TGTGCCAGCAGCCCGCAAGCCGGGACAGGGTACGGCTACACCTTC. The gene calls are TRBV5-6 and TRBJ1-2; 9 bases are shared with TRBD1. V shed 4 bases and J 8 bases; nucleotides not matched to a gene: 12. The CDR3 extends over 15 amino acids. Germline lookup yields CDR1 SGHDT and CDR2 YYEEEE.

The V gene is TRBV2, the J gene TRBJ1-1, with 9 bases lining up with TRBD1. The CDR3 runs to 16 residues. V trimming: 6 bases; J trimming: 5 bases; junction bases outside the gene matches: 13. Germline-derived CDR1 and CDR2 are SNHLY and FYNNEI. CDR3 protein: CASRANRGLRGTEAFF. As DNA, the CDR3 is TGTGCCAGCAGGGCCAACAGGGGGCTTCGGGGGACTGAAGCTTTCTTT. Filled out from reference TRBV2 and TRBJ1-1, the complete variable domain reads EPEVTQTPSHQVTQMGQEVILRCVPISNHLYFYWYRQILGQKVEFLVSFYNNEISEKSEIFDDQFSVERPDGSNFTLKIRSTKLEDSAMYFCASRANRGLRGTEAFFGQGTRLTVV.

This chain links TRBV28 with TRBJ1-2, with a weak D call TRBD1 (6 bases). This CDR3 is 15 amino acids long. V shed 6 bases and J shed 2 bases, with 16 bases lying between them. The germline V gene has CDR1 MDHEN and CDR2 SYDVKM. CDR3 loop: CASRYSDRGNYGYTF. CDR3 nucleotides: TGTGCCAGCAGATACTCGGACAGAGGAAACTATGGCTACACCTTC.